One sample yielded the 4 T cell receptor beta chains listed below, sequenced in a study of T cell repertoires in cytomegalovirus infection. TCRdb called the reads again in MiXCR, with one record for every CDR3 protein. The sample contains around 740,000 distinct CDR3 sequences, roughly 35% of which appear only once. Sequencing was carried out using PBMCs. Receptors were obtained from a human donor in good health (CMV status not recorded). Some clones in this sample may be carry-over from other donors' samples.

This chain joins TRBV7-2 and TRBJ2-5; D ambiguous. This CDR3 is built from 14 residues. The V and J ends lost 5 bases and 4 bases respectively, with 14 bases between them. Per the germline V gene, CDR1 is SGHTA and CDR2 is FQGNSA. This CDR3 reads CASSPYRAGETQYF. The CDR3 DNA is TGTGCCAGCAGCCCTTATAGAGCCGGAGAGACCCAGTACTTC.

V is TRBV15 and J is TRBJ1-3, with TRBD1 matching 8 bases. V dropped 1 base and J dropped 5; count of bases not matched to a gene: 4. The CDR3 length is 15 residues. Germline CDR1 reads LNHNV; CDR2 reads YYDKDF (reference sequence). CDR3 amino acids: CATSRGTGWRNTIYF. CDR3 DNA sequence: TGTGCCACCAGCAGAGGGACAGGGTGGAGAAACACCATATATTTT. The full variable domain, completed using reference TRBV15 and TRBJ1-3, is DAMVIQNPRYQVTQFGKPVTLSCSQTLNHNVMYWYQQKSSQAPKLLFHYYDKDFNNEADTPDNFQSRRPNTSFCFLDIRSPGLGDTAMYLCATSRGTGWRNTIYFGEGSWLTVV.

This clonotype has only a few counts. The genes are TRBV27 and TRBJ2-4; D gene uncertain. Per germline, CDR1 MNHEY and CDR2 SMNVEV (reference sequence). The V gene lost 6 bases and the J gene lost 1 base, with 19 bases spanning the gap. The length of the CDR3 is 17 residues. The CDR3 nucleotides are TGTGCCAGCAGGTCTCTAACGACATCTCCTGCCAAAAACATTCAGTACTTC. Its protein is CASRSLTTSPAKNIQYF.

This clonotype was seen at least ten times. The chain is built from TRBV5-5 and TRBJ1-1; 10 positions match TRBD1. The ends lost 2 bases at V and 5 bases at J; junction bases unmatched: 9. The germline V gene has CDR1 SGHKS and CDR2 YYEKEE (reference sequence). This CDR3 contains 16 residues. CDR3 nucleotide sequence: TGTGCCAGCAGCTTACGGAGACAGGGGGCCGGAACTGAAGCTTTCTTT. This gives the protein CASSLRRQGAGTEAFF.